Shown below are 3 T cell receptor beta chains from a single sample sequenced in a study of T-cell reconstitution after alpha-beta-depleted transplantation in children. For TCRbeta, the library was prepared with unique molecular identifiers. Each CDR3 protein gets one entry after TCRdb re-called the PCR reads with MiXCR. Altogether about 120,000 distinct CDR3 sequences are present, 9% to 12% being singletons, with the ten largest covering 8%. Material: PBMCs from the stem cell graft donor, obtained from the stem cell graft. The receptors here all came from a human donor who donated a stem cell graft to a child with acute lymphoblastic leukemia.

The chain recombines TRBV4-3 with TRBJ2-1; D is ambiguous. This CDR3 spans 12 amino acids. In germline, CDR1 is LGHNA, CDR2 YSLEER. The V gene lost 1 base and the J gene lost 11 bases, with 9 bases spanning the gap. The CDR3 protein is CASSQVGRKQFF. DNA of the CDR3: TGCGCCAGCAGCCAAGTAGGGCGAAAGCAGTTCTTC.

CDR3 sequence reads: CASSSPRGGRGTGELFF. CDR3 in DNA: TGTGCCAGCAGCTCCCCTAGGGGGGGAAGGGGGACCGGGGAGCTGTTTTTT. This chain uses TRBV11-2 with TRBJ2-2, with D possibly matching TRBD2 (7 bases). V lost 4 bases, J lost 5 bases, and 20 bases lay in between. The CDR3 runs 17 residues. Germline assignment: CDR1 SGHAT and CDR2 FQNNGV.

Many counts were recorded for this clonotype. This rearrangement joins TRBV3-1 to TRBJ1-2; 8 positions agree with TRBD1. The germline V gene encodes CDR1 LGHDT and CDR2 YNNKEL (reference sequence). With 1 base clipped from V and 3 bases from J, the junction kept 7 bases outside the gene matches. The CDR3 has 16 residues. The CDR3: CASSQAYRGTDYGYTF. For the CDR3, the DNA is TGTGCCAGCAGCCAAGCCTACAGGGGGACTGACTATGGCTACACCTTC. The variable domain in full, with the rest retrieved from reference TRBV3-1 and TRBJ1-2, is DTAVSQTPKYLVTQMGNDKSIKCEQNLGHDTMYWYKQDSKKFLKIMFSYNNKELIINETVPNRFSPKSPDKAHLNLHINSLELGDSAVYFCASSQAYRGTDYGYTFGSGTRLTVV.